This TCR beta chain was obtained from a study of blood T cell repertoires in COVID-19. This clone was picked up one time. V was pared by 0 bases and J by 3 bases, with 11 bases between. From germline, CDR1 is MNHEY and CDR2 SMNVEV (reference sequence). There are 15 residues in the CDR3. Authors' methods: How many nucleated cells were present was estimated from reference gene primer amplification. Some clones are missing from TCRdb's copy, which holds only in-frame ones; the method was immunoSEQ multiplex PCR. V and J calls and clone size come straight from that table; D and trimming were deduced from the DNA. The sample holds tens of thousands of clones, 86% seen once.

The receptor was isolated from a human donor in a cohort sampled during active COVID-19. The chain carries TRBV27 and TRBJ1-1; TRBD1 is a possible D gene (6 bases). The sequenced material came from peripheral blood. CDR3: CASSLSTGLHTEAFF. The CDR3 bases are TGTGCCAGCAGTTTATCGACAGGACTCCACACTGAAGCTTTCTTT.